The 30 T cell receptor beta chains in this list originate from one sample, sequenced in a study of blood T cell repertoires in COVID-19. Data came from immunoSEQ multiplex PCR; TCRdb stores just in-frame clones and leaves some out. The sample records tens of thousands of clones, about 80% being singletons. Sequencing input: peripheral blood. The receptor source for this set is a human donor in a cohort sampled during active COVID-19.

The chain carries TRBV9 and TRBJ1-5, with D unresolved. The CDR3 is 15 residues long. V lost 4 bases to trimming and J lost 7 bases, with 18 bases between them. Germline V gene data show CDR1 as SGDLS and CDR2 as YYNGEE. The CDR3 loop reads CASSPSDLAGQPQHF. Written as DNA, the CDR3 is TGTGCCAGCAGCCCCTCGGACCTTGCGGGACAGCCCCAGCATTTT.

This clone was observed once. The chain couples TRBV11-2 to TRBJ1-1; no reliable D call. Trimming removed 2 bases from V and 3 bases from J, with 7 bases in between. The CDR3 spans 13 residues. Germline CDR1 reads SGHAT; CDR2 reads FQNNGV. The DNA of the CDR3 is TGTGCCAGCAGCTTAAACCGGGACACTGAAGCTTTCTTT. Amino acids: CASSLNRDTEAFF.

The chain carries TRBV18 and TRBJ1-5, with 8 bases fitting TRBD1. Germline V CDR1 and CDR2: KGHSH, LQKENI. This CDR3 has 15 residues. V lost 2 bases to trimming and J lost 6 bases; unmatched junction nucleotides: 6. Here the CDR3 DNA reads TGTGCCAGCTCACCATTTTCAGGGGGCATTCAGCCCCAGCATTTT. This codes for CASSPFSGGIQPQHF.

The gene calls are TRBV28 and TRBJ1-5, with a tentative D call TRBD1 (5 bases). The CDR3 spans 14 residues. Germline V gives CDR1 MDHEN, CDR2 SYDVKM. V dropped 7 bases and J dropped 3 bases, with 13 bases sitting between them. In DNA, the CDR3 is TGTGCCAGCAACTTTTGGGGGGTCAATCAGCCCCAGCATTTT. The encoded protein is CASNFWGVNQPQHF.

V and J are TRBV11-2 and TRBJ1-2; D unresolved. The V gene lost 3 bases and the J gene lost 3 bases, with 11 bases spanning the gap. The length of the CDR3 is 14 residues. CDR1 SGHAT and CDR2 FQNNGV come from the germline V gene. CDR3 amino acids: CASSFSAEDYGYTF. DNA for the CDR3: TGTGCCAGCAGCTTTTCGGCGGAAGACTATGGCTACACCTTC.

The V call is TRBV19, the J call TRBJ2-6; perhaps TRBD2 as D (6 bases). Germline CDR1 and CDR2: LNHDA and SQIVND (reference sequence). Deletions cut 5 bases from V and 0 bases from J, with 11 bases between. The CDR3 has 16 residues. The CDR3 loop reads CASSRQGGSGANVLTF. The CDR3 DNA follows: TGTGCCAGTAGTCGGCAGGGAGGCTCTGGGGCCAACGTCCTGACTTTC.

This chain uses TRBV5-6 with TRBJ2-6; 7 nucleotides line up with TRBD1. The germline V gene has CDR1 SGHDT and CDR2 YYEEEE. The CDR3 is 18 amino acids. Trimming cost V 4 bases and J 2 bases; bases outside gene matches: 12. CDR3: CASSLLGRGRTGANVLTF. CDR3 nucleotides: TGTGCCAGCAGCCTCCTGGGTAGGGGGCGAACTGGGGCCAACGTCCTGACTTTC.

The DNA of the CDR3 is TGTGCCAGCAGTCCACAGGGTAGCGGGGAGCTGTTTTTT. Its translation: CASSPQGSGELFF. The chain employs TRBV7-9 and TRBJ2-2; D is perhaps TRBD1 (6 bases). The CDR3 runs to 13 residues. Germline CDR1 is SEHNR and CDR2 is FQNEAQ (reference sequence). Trimming cost V 6 bases and J 7 bases, with 12 bases left between them. Full variable domain (remainder filled in from reference TRBV7-9 and TRBJ2-2): DTGVSQNPRHKITKRGQNVTFRCDPISEHNRLYWYRQTLGQGPEFLTYFQNEAQLEKSRLLSDRFSAERPKGSFSTLEIQRTEQGDSAMYLCASSPQGSGELFFGEGSRLTVL.

The V gene is TRBV11-2, the J gene TRBJ1-1, with a tentative D call TRBD1 (5 bases). The CDR3 totals 15 residues. Trimming stripped 7 bases from V and 3 bases from J, with 18 bases between. Germline CDR1 SGHAT, CDR2 FQNNGV. The CDR3 loop reads CASTSPGRGHTEAFF. The DNA for the CDR3 is TGTGCCAGCACCTCGCCCGGGAGGGGACACACTGAAGCTTTCTTT.

The CDR3 protein is CASSPPRSLADTQYF. The CDR3 nucleotides read TGTGCCAGCAGCCCTCCCCGGAGTCTCGCAGATACGCAGTATTTT. This sequence joins TRBV9 and TRBJ2-3; D gene ambiguous. In germline, CDR1 is SGDLS, CDR2 YYNGEE. This CDR3 is 15 amino acids long. Trimming cost V 4 bases and J 4 bases, with 16 bases left between them.

V usage is TRBV5-4 and J usage is TRBJ2-5; D might be TRBD1 (5 bases). CDR1 is SGHNT and CDR2 is YYREEE in the germline V gene (reference sequence). The CDR3 is 14 amino acids. V shed 3 bases and J shed 4 bases, with 13 bases lying between them. In nucleotides, the CDR3 is TGTGCCAGCAGCTCTGGAAGGGGTGCAGAGACCCAGTACTTC. It translates to CASSSGRGAETQYF.

This chain joins TRBV27 and TRBJ2-3; D possibly corresponds to TRBD2 (6 bases). Germline lookup yields CDR1 MNHEY and CDR2 SMNVEV (reference sequence). V shed 5 bases and J shed 1 base, with 16 bases lying between them. The CDR3 consists of 16 residues. The CDR3 DNA is TGTGCCAGCAGTCCCCGGGGACTCCTCCGCACAGATACGCAGTATTTT. Translated: CASSPRGLLRTDTQYF.

The chain combines TRBV7-8 with TRBJ2-7; perhaps TRBD1 as D (5 bases). This CDR3 contains 15 residues. The germline V and J ends were trimmed by 5 bases and 3 bases, with 17 bases remaining between them. Germline CDR1 reads SGHVS; CDR2 reads FQNEAQ. Here the CDR3 reads CASSPRGHGVYEQYF. The CDR3 DNA sequence: TGTGCCAGCAGCCCCCGAGGACATGGAGTCTACGAGCAGTACTTC.

The chain carries TRBV6-2 or TRBV6-3 and TRBJ2-7; 8 bases match TRBD2. After removal of 4 bases from V and 8 bases from J, the junction contained 10 bases not matched to a gene. This CDR3 spans 14 amino acids. The germline V gene has CDR1 MNHEY and CDR2 SVGEGT. The chain's CDR3 is CASSSLGSGMKQYF. The CDR3 nucleotides are TGTGCCAGCAGTTCCCTAGGTAGCGGGATGAAGCAGTACTTC.

This rearrangement joins TRBV19 to TRBJ2-3, with D possibly matching TRBD1 (6 bases). This CDR3 comprises 14 residues. Germline assignment: CDR1 LNHDA and CDR2 SQIVND (reference sequence). Trimming removed 6 bases from V and 5 bases from J, with 15 bases in between. Here the CDR3 reads CASRDSPGQDTQYF. In DNA form, the CDR3 reads TGTGCCAGTAGAGATAGTCCGGGACAAGATACGCAGTATTTT. Based on the CDR3 plus reference TRBV19 and TRBJ2-3, the full variable domain is DGGITQSPKYLFRKEGQNVTLSCEQNLNHDAMYWYRQDPGQGLRLIYYSQIVNDFQKGDIAEGYSVSREKKESFPLTVTSAQKNPTAFYLCASRDSPGQDTQYFGPGTRLTVL.

The chain couples TRBV6-5 to TRBJ2-5; 8 bases align to TRBD2. Germline V gene data show CDR1 as MNHEY and CDR2 as SVGAGI. V lost 4 bases and J lost 6; bases outside the gene matches: 10. The CDR3 spans 15 residues. The CDR3 here is CASSFRAGGSQTQYF. CDR3 nucleotide sequence: TGTGCCAGCAGTTTTCGCGCGGGGGGTAGCCAGACCCAGTACTTC.

This chain joins TRBV3-1 (or the pseudogene TRBV3-2) and TRBJ2-1; 7 bases are a match to TRBD1. In germline, CDR1 is LGHDT, CDR2 YNNKEL (reference sequence). This CDR3 is built from 15 residues. Trimming removed 4 bases from V and 4 bases from J; junction bases left unmatched: 7. The CDR3 DNA follows: TGTGCCAGCAGCCCTCGGGACAGCCCTTACAATGAGCAGTTCTTC. Protein product: CASSPRDSPYNEQFF.

This chain links TRBV19 with TRBJ1-1; D uncertain. The germline V and J ends were trimmed by 1 base and 3 bases, with 6 bases remaining between them. There are 13 residues in the CDR3. The V gene's germline CDR1 is LNHDA and CDR2 SQIVND (reference sequence). CDR3 coding DNA: TGTGCCAGTAGTATAGGGGCAGACACTGAAGCTTTCTTT. It encodes CASSIGADTEAFF.

The gene calls are TRBV7-2 and TRBJ2-1; 9 bases line up with TRBD2. Germline assignment: CDR1 SGHTA and CDR2 FQGNSA. V lost 1 base to trimming and J lost 15 bases; unmatched junction nucleotides: 7. The CDR3 totals 13 residues. The CDR3 bases are TGTGCCAGCAGCTTAGGGGTAGCGGGGGTTCTGTTCTTC. Its protein is CASSLGVAGVLFF.

V is TRBV11-2 and J is TRBJ2-3; D gene uncertain. The CDR3 loop spans 14 amino acids. Germline V gives CDR1 SGHAT, CDR2 FQNNGV. The V end lost 5 bases, the J end lost 2 bases, and 11 bases lay between the germline ends. The CDR3 nucleotides read TGTGCCAGCAGCCCATCCCCGGTCACAGATACGCAGTATTTT. Translated, it gives CASSPSPVTDTQYF.

The chain has TRBV4-3 and TRBJ1-5; D not certain. The germline V gene encodes CDR1 LGHNA and CDR2 YSLEER. The CDR3 is 18 amino acids. Deletions cut 0 bases from V and 4 bases from J, with 19 bases between. In nucleotides, the CDR3 is TGCGCCAGCAGCCAAGATCTGAGCCTGGGCTCGTCAAATCAGCCCCAGCATTTT. It yields the protein CASSQDLSLGSSNQPQHF.

V is TRBV18 and J is TRBJ1-5, with 7 positions matching TRBD1. This CDR3 is 15 amino acids long. In germline, CDR1 is KGHSH, CDR2 LQKENI. V was clipped by 2 bases and J by 5 bases; unmatched bases: 6. The CDR3 reads CASSPEGAPDQPQHF. The CDR3 nucleotides are TGTGCCAGCTCACCAGAGGGGGCACCCGATCAGCCCCAGCATTTT. Full variable domain (outside the CDR3, taken from reference TRBV18 and TRBJ1-5): NAGVMQNPRHLVRRRGQEARLRCSPMKGHSHVYWYRQLPEEGLKFMVYLQKENIIDESGMPKERFSAEFPKEGPSILRIQQVVRGDSAAYFCASSPEGAPDQPQHFGDGTRLSIL.

The chain combines TRBV18 with TRBJ1-1; a weak D match, TRBD1 (6 bases). With 3 bases removed from V and 1 base from J, the gap between germline ends came to 9 bases. Germline V gives CDR1 KGHSH, CDR2 LQKENI. The CDR3 consists of 14 residues. The CDR3: CASSPGARNTEAFF. CDR3 bases: TGTGCCAGCTCACCGGGGGCGCGGAACACTGAAGCTTTCTTT.

This clone was seen only a few times. This chain joins TRBV6-2 or TRBV6-3 and TRBJ2-1, with 9 nucleotides matching TRBD2. V was clipped by 0 bases and J by 6 bases; unmatched bases: 6. Germline V gene data show CDR1 as MNHEY and CDR2 as SVGEGT. This CDR3 contains 16 residues. The CDR3, as DNA: TGTGCCAGCAGTTACTCGTGGTATAGCGGGGGCAATGAGCAGTTCTTC. Translated, it gives CASSYSWYSGGNEQFF.

The chain joins TRBV7-2 to TRBJ2-3, with 8 bases matching TRBD2. CDR3 length: 16 amino acids. Germline V lookup: CDR1 SGHTA, CDR2 FQGNSA. The ends lost 1 base at V and 1 base at J; junction bases unmatched: 4. The chain's CDR3 is CASSLVGTRGTDTQYF. The CDR3 DNA reads as TGTGCCAGCAGCTTAGTTGGGACTAGGGGCACAGATACGCAGTATTTT.

V is TRBV20-1 and J is TRBJ1-3; D is possibly TRBD1 (5 bases). The germline V and J ends were trimmed by 3 bases and 0 bases, with 9 bases remaining between them. The CDR3 totals 14 residues. Per the germline V gene, CDR1 is DFQATT and CDR2 is SNEGSKA (reference sequence). The CDR3 loop reads CSASKGISGNTIYF. The CDR3 coding sequence is TGCAGTGCTAGTAAGGGGATCTCTGGAAACACCATATATTTT.

The chain carries TRBV15 and TRBJ1-4; D remains unclear. The CDR3 extends over 15 amino acids. CDR1 LNHNV and CDR2 YYDKDF come from the germline V gene (reference sequence). Trimming cost V 0 bases and J 0 bases, with 5 bases left between them. CDR3 sequence: CATSREGATNEKLFF. CDR3 nucleotides: TGTGCCACCAGCAGAGAGGGAGCAACTAATGAAAAACTGTTTTTT.

The CDR3 region has the DNA TGTGCCAGCAGCCAAGTGAACGCGGGAAGAAGAACTGAAGCTTTCTTT. Translation: CASSQVNAGRRTEAFF. The chain couples TRBV14 to TRBJ1-1; D is undetermined. Trimming removed 1 base at V and 5 bases at J, with 17 bases between. In germline, CDR1 is SGHDN, CDR2 FVKESK. The CDR3 runs to 16 residues.

This sequence joins TRBV9 and TRBJ1-2; 8 bases fit TRBD1. Germline CDR1 SGDLS, CDR2 YYNGEE. With 4 bases clipped from V and 6 bases from J, the junction kept 8 bases outside the gene matches. CDR3 size: 14 residues. The CDR3: CASSPTGGFNGYTF. Written as DNA, the CDR3 is TGTGCCAGCAGCCCAACAGGGGGGTTTAATGGCTACACCTTC.

V is TRBV11-2 and J is TRBJ2-3; D unresolved. CDR1 is SGHAT, CDR2 FQNNGV, per germline. The CDR3 consists of 16 residues. Trimming left V 1 base short and J 2 bases short, with 13 bases between. The CDR3: CASSLAVPHLTDTQYF. Written as DNA, the CDR3 is TGTGCCAGCAGCTTAGCGGTACCTCATCTCACAGATACGCAGTATTTT.